These T cell receptor beta chains were read from a single sample in a study of response to subunit inactivated influenza vaccine. TCRdb used MiXCR to reprocess the RT-PCR reads, holding one entry per CDR3 protein. The sample includes 550,000 to 800,000 distinct CDR3 sequences, more than 11% seen only once; the top ten take 6.5% to 8.5%. The sample in question was PBMCs from blood, obtained around 15 days before vaccination. The receptors stem from a man aged 45-65 years who received an inactivated influenza vaccine. Each CDR3 is given with its conserved first and last residue. The D gene is left open where the match is weak. The size of a clone is reported for some rows only, either as once, few or many, or as a class for expanded clones.

D gene	clone size	V gene	CDR3 length	J gene	CDR3 DNA	CDR3 protein
-	-	TRBV24-1	14	TRBJ1-1	TGTGCCACCAGTGATTCGTTCACTGGGACTGAAGCTTTCTTT	CATSDSFTGTEAFF
-	-	TRBV7-3	14	TRBJ2-3	TGTGCCAGCAGCTTAAGGGGGGAGACAGATACGCAGTATTTT	CASSLRGETDTQYF
TRBD2	few	TRBV6-5	14	TRBJ2-7	TGTGCCAGCAGTTACTCGGGACTATCCTGGGAGCAGTACTTC	CASSYSGLSWEQYF
-	few	TRBV28	14	TRBJ2-7	TGTGCCAGCAGTTTCGGCCAGGGGCGTAACGAGCAGTACTTC	CASSFGQGRNEQYF
TRBD1	-	TRBV5-1	15	TRBJ2-7	TGCGCCAGCAGCTCCACGACAGGGGTGGATTACGAGCAGTACTTC	CASSSTTGVDYEQYF
-	-	TRBV14	13	TRBJ1-1	TGTGCCAGCAGCCAGTGGTCAGGCGCTGAAGCTTTCTTT	CASSQWSGAEAFF
-	many	TRBV29-1	11	TRBJ2-7	TGCAGCGCAGCTGCAGACTACGAGCAGTACTTC	CSAAADYEQYF
-	-	TRBV7-6	14	TRBJ2-1	TGTGCCAGCAGCTTTTTGACAGGTTGGGATGAGCAGTTCTTC	CASSFLTGWDEQFF
-	-	TRBV28	11	TRBJ2-7	TGTGCCAGCAGGGAAGGGATCGAGCAGTACTTC	CASREGIEQYF
TRBD2	-	TRBV12-3/TRBV12-4	14	TRBJ2-1	TGTGCCAGCAGACGGTACGGGGGGGCCGATGAGCAGTTCTTC	CASRRYGGADEQFF
-	few	TRBV2	11	TRBJ1-1	TGTGCCAGCAGCCGGGCCCGTGAAGCTTTCTTT	CASSRAREAFF
-	-	TRBV7-8	14	TRBJ2-7	TGTGCCAGCAGCTTATCTACGGGGGCCTACGAGCACTACTTC	CASSLSTGAYEHYF
TRBD1	-	TRBV6-5	15	TRBJ2-5	TGTGCCAGCAGTTACCCGGACAGGGCCCAAGAGACCCAGTACTTC	CASSYPDRAQETQYF
-	-	TRBV12-3/TRBV12-4	14	TRBJ1-4	TGTGCCAGCAGTTTAGCCCGGCGAGGAGAAAAACTGTTTTTT	CASSLARRGEKLFF
TRBD1	few	TRBV2	16	TRBJ1-4	TGTGCCAGCAGTGGGACAGGGGGCGAAACTAATGAAAAACTGTTTTTT	CASSGTGGETNEKLFF
-	few	TRBV12-5	12	TRBJ2-1	TGTGCTAGTGGTTTGGGACGCGATGAGCAGTTCTTC	CASGLGRDEQFF
-	-	TRBV20-1	12	TRBJ2-5	TGCAGTGCTGTACAGGGTGGGGAGACCCAGTACTTC	CSAVQGGETQYF
-	-	TRBV12-3/TRBV12-4	13	TRBJ1-1	TGTGCCAGCAGTTTAGAGACGAACACTGAAGCTTTCTTT	CASSLETNTEAFF
TRBD2	many	TRBV3-1	15	TRBJ2-7	TGTGCCAGCAGCCAAGGACTAGCGGGGTCCTACGAGCAGTACTTC	CASSQGLAGSYEQYF
-	few	TRBV7-8	12	TRBJ2-5	TGTGCCAGCAGCTTCGAACAGGGGACCCAGTACTTC	CASSFEQGTQYF
TRBD1	few	TRBV10-2	16	TRBJ2-5	TGCGCCAGCAGCAGATCCGGGACAGGGAATTGGGAGACCCAGTACTTC	CASSRSGTGNWETQYF
-	few	TRBV12-3/TRBV12-4	15	TRBJ1-5	TGTGCCAGCAGTTTAGCGTCGGCAGTCAATCAGCCCCAGCATTTT	CASSLASAVNQPQHF
TRBD1	many	TRBV6-2/TRBV6-3	14	TRBJ2-7	TGTGCCAGCAGGAGGACAGGGAGCTCCTACGAGCAGTACTTC	CASRRTGSSYEQYF
TRBD2	-	TRBV5-1	15	TRBJ2-1	TGCGCCAGCAGCTTTTCACGGGGGGACTACAATGAGCAGTTCTTC	CASSFSRGDYNEQFF
-	-	TRBV5-1	13	TRBJ2-3	TGCGCCAGCAGCTTGGTTGGACTTTCTACGCAGTATTTT	CASSLVGLSTQYF
TRBD1	-	TRBV4-2	16	TRBJ2-7	TGTGCCAGCAGCCAAGGCCAGACAGGGAATGCATACGAGCAGTACTTC	CASSQGQTGNAYEQYF
-	-	TRBV12-3/TRBV12-4	17	TRBJ2-1	TGTACCAGCAGTTTAGTCGAGCGGGTGTGGTCCTACAATGAGCAGTTCTTC	CTSSLVERVWSYNEQFF
TRBD2	-	TRBV7-9	15	TRBJ2-1	TGTGCCAGCAGCATCGGGGGGGCCCAGATAAATGAGCAGTTCTTC	CASSIGGAQINEQFF
TRBD1	-	TRBV2	14	TRBJ1-6	TGTGCCAGCGCTTTGGACAGGGGGAATTCACCCCTCCACTTT	CASALDRGNSPLHF
TRBD1	few	TRBV6-5	18	TRBJ1-5	TGTGCCAGCAGTTTGGACAGGGTCACCGGCCGAATCAATCAGCCCCAGCATTTT	CASSLDRVTGRINQPQHF
-	few	TRBV12-3/TRBV12-4	14	TRBJ1-2	TGTGCCAGCATGCCGGGACACCAAAACTATGGCTACACCTTC	CASMPGHQNYGYTF
-	many	TRBV20-1	13	TRBJ2-3	TGCAGTGCTAGTCGCAGGGACACAGATACGCAGTATTTT	CSASRRDTDTQYF
TRBD1	few	TRBV6-4	18	TRBJ2-2	TGTGCCAGCAGTGACCCGGGACAGGGACCCAGAGGGGCCGGGGAGCTGTTTTTT	CASSDPGQGPRGAGELFF
-	few	TRBV28	14	TRBJ2-7	TGTGCCAGCAAACAAACAGGGCAGGGCTACGAGCAGTACTTC	CASKQTGQGYEQYF
TRBD1	-	TRBV7-9	15	TRBJ1-2	TGTGCCAGCAGCCCGACAGGGGCAGTTAACTATGGCTACACCTTC	CASSPTGAVNYGYTF
-	few	TRBV2	16	TRBJ2-7	TGTGCCAGCAGTGGACAGCTGGCGGGATTATCGGTGGAGCAGTACTTC	CASSGQLAGLSVEQYF
-	-	TRBV18	15	TRBJ2-5	TGTGCCAGCTCACCACGAGCGGGTACCCAAGAGACCCAGTACTTC	CASSPRAGTQETQYF
-	few	TRBV6-5	14	TRBJ2-4	TGTGCCAGCAGTTACTCTGCAGGGAGGAACATTCAGTACTTC	CASSYSAGRNIQYF
-	-	TRBV6-5	15	TRBJ1-5	TGTGCCAGCAGTAACCACAGATATAGCAATCAGCCCCAGCATTTT	CASSNHRYSNQPQHF
-	many	TRBV9	14	TRBJ1-6	TGTGCCAGCAGCACCCGGTGGAATAATTCACCCCTCCACTTT	CASSTRWNNSPLHF
TRBD1	-	TRBV11-1	15	TRBJ2-7	TGTGCCAGCAGCTTAGGTTGGACAGGGTGGAACGAGCAGTACTTC	CASSLGWTGWNEQYF
TRBD2	few	TRBV29-1	14	TRBJ2-1	TGCAGCGTTGAGGTAGCGGGAGTTAGTGATGAGCAGTTCTTC	CSVEVAGVSDEQFF
-	few	TRBV6-2/TRBV6-3	13	TRBJ1-5	TGTGCCAGCAGTCGGGAATGGAATCAGCCCCAGCATTTT	CASSREWNQPQHF
-	few	TRBV7-9	16	TRBJ2-7	TGTGCCAGCAGCTTAGGGGCCGATAGTGGGAGAAGGGAGCAGTACTTC	CASSLGADSGRREQYF
-	many	TRBV6-4	15	TRBJ2-5	TGTGCCAGCAGTGGTACAACAGTGTACCAAGAGACCCAGTACTTC	CASSGTTVYQETQYF
-	-	TRBV30	10	TRBJ2-3	TGTGCCTGGGGGCCACCTGGGCAGTATTTT	CAWGPPGQYF
-	few	TRBV5-5	14	TRBJ2-2	TGTGCCAGCAGCGATACAGGGAGACGGGAGGAGCTGTTTTTT	CASSDTGRREELFF
-	-	TRBV7-8	16	TRBJ2-1	TGTGCCAGCAGCTTAGCCTACCAGCGGCTTAACAATGAGCAGTTCTTC	CASSLAYQRLNNEQFF
TRBD2	few	TRBV27	17	TRBJ2-3	TGTGCCAGCAGCTCACCGCTTTCTGGCGGGAGCGGAGATACGCAGTATTTT	CASSSPLSGGSGDTQYF
-	few	TRBV2	15	TRBJ2-7	TGTGCCAGCAGTGGCGACACCCCCCTGTCTCTCGAGCAGTACTTC	CASSGDTPLSLEQYF
-	-	TRBV2	15	TRBJ1-6	TGTGCCAGCAGTAGAGGGGACTCCTATAATTCACCCCTCCACTTT	CASSRGDSYNSPLHF
-	-	TRBV20-1	16	TRBJ2-3	TGCAGTGCTAGAGGGTTCGGCAGGGCAAGCACAGATACGCAGTATTTT	CSARGFGRASTDTQYF
-	-	TRBV5-1	14	TRBJ2-7	TGCGCCAGCAGCTCCCGTTTCCAAGACGGCGAGCAGTACTTC	CASSSRFQDGEQYF
TRBD2	-	TRBV5-1	16	TRBJ2-1	TGCGCCAGCAGCTTCGGGGGGGGCCCAAACTACAATGAGCAGTTCTTC	CASSFGGGPNYNEQFF
TRBD2	-	TRBV10-3	15	TRBJ2-4	TGTGCCATCAGTGATAGGGCTAGCGGGAGTGACATTCAGTACTTC	CAISDRASGSDIQYF